Following are 18 T cell receptor beta chains from one sample sequenced in a study of CD8+ T cells in alopecia areata. Treatment noted: oral pan-JAK inhibitor, 5-10 mg twice daily. Sequencing relied on a cDNA template that was reverse transcribed from extracted RNA. Clones were read by immunoSEQ multiplex PCR, and TCRdb kept only the in-frame ones, dropping some. The sample lists over 95,000 clones; around 60% were seen once. The material was CD8+ T cells sorted from blood, obtained at week 4, from a patient treated with tofacitinib. The receptor source for this set is a human donor with alopecia areata.

This clone was seen a single time. The rearrangement uses TRBV18 and TRBJ2-5; D is unresolved. The germline CDR1 and CDR2 sequences are KGHSH and LQKENI. The V end was cut by 3 bases, the J end by 5 bases, with 16 bases between. There are 15 residues in the CDR3. The CDR3 protein is CASSPPFGEEETQYF. The CDR3 nucleotides read TGTGCCAGCTCACCTCCTTTTGGGGAAGAGGAGACCCAGTACTTC.

This clone was seen a handful of times. Compared with germline, one end of the junction differs, possibly owing to a read error. The V gene is TRBV5-6, the J gene TRBJ1-4; 10 bases line up with TRBD1. This CDR3 contains 14 residues. Germline V gene data show CDR1 as SGHDT and CDR2 as YYEEEE. CDR3 amino acids: CASTLTGGDEKLFF. CDR3 in DNA: TGTGCCAGCACCTTGACAGGGGGCGATGAAAAACTGTTTTTT.

This clone was counted between two and nine times. The CDR3 region is CASSAGLVQETQYF. The DNA of the CDR3 is TGTGCCAGTAGTGCCGGACTAGTCCAAGAGACCCAGTACTTC. This sequence joins TRBV19 and TRBJ2-5, with 7 bases identical to TRBD2. The V gene's germline CDR1 is LNHDA and CDR2 SQIVND (reference sequence). Trimming at V came to 5 bases and at J to 1 base, leaving 4 bases not matched to a gene. CDR3 size: 14 residues.

The chain uses TRBV27 and TRBJ1-5, with 9 bases aligning to TRBD1. J lost 6 bases, V lost 8 bases, and 2 bases had no gene match. This CDR3 comprises 12 residues. The V gene's germline CDR1 is MNHEY and CDR2 SMNVEV (reference sequence). This CDR3 is CASGTGLQPQHF. The CDR3 DNA is TGTGCCAGCGGGACAGGGCTTCAGCCCCAGCATTTT.

The rearrangement links TRBV7-9 to TRBJ2-3; 10 nucleotides line up with TRBD1. Germline values: CDR1 SEHNR, CDR2 FQNEAQ (reference sequence). CDR3 length equals 16 residues. With V trimmed by 2 bases and J by 1 base, 3 bases remained unmatched. The DNA of the CDR3 is TGTGCCAGCAGCTTATCCGGGACAGGGGGCACAGATACGCAGTATTTT. This translates into CASSLSGTGGTDTQYF.

The chain recombines TRBV29-1 with TRBJ1-1; unclear D gene. The CDR3 covers 11 residues. Trimming took 6 bases from V and 1 from J, leaving 6 bases between them. Germline V gene lookup returns CDR1 SQVTM and CDR2 ANQGSEA. CDR3 in DNA: TGCAGCGTGACGGAGAACACTGAAGCTTTCTTT. Translating gives CSVTENTEAFF.

This clone was seen a few times. V and J are TRBV5-1 and TRBJ2-1, with 7 bases that match TRBD2. The germline V gene has CDR1 SGHRS and CDR2 YFSETQ. The junction had 7 bases not matched to a gene; V was cut back by 1 base and J by 6 bases. The CDR3 runs 15 residues. The chain's CDR3 is CASSLFAGVGNEQFF. The DNA of the CDR3 is TGCGCCAGCAGCTTGTTTGCGGGAGTGGGCAATGAGCAGTTCTTC.

There are a few counts of this clone. The chain employs TRBV4-1 and TRBJ1-3; D is ambiguous. Trimming left V 6 bases short and J 0 bases short, with 12 bases between. Germline lookup yields CDR1 MGHRA and CDR2 YSYEKL. The CDR3 has 15 amino acids. CDR3 residues: CASSGGILSGNTIYF. CDR3 coding DNA: TGCGCCAGCAGTGGAGGCATCCTCTCTGGAAACACCATATATTTT.

The CDR3 loop reads CASKGQPTYEQYF. In DNA form, the CDR3 reads TGTGCCAGTAAGGGACAGCCTACCTACGAGCAGTACTTC. The rearrangement links TRBV19 to TRBJ2-7; 7 bases align to TRBD1. V lost 7 bases to trimming and J lost 2 bases; unmatched junction nucleotides: 5. CDR1 and CDR2 (germline): LNHDA, SQIVND (reference sequence). The CDR3 runs 13 residues.

In this sample, this clone turned up a few times. The genes are TRBV29-1 and TRBJ1-2; tentatively, D is TRBD1 (6 bases). This CDR3 is built from 15 residues. Trimming cost V 4 bases and J 3 bases, with 18 bases left between them. Per germline, CDR1 SQVTM and CDR2 ANQGSEA. CDR3 residues: CSVGSRDKGYYGYTF. In DNA form, the CDR3 reads TGCAGCGTTGGATCCCGGGACAAGGGCTACTATGGCTACACCTTC.

The V call is TRBV29-1, the J call TRBJ1-1; 9 bases agree with TRBD1. V trimming: 7 bases; J trimming: 6 bases; junction bases outside the gene matches: 9. The length of the CDR3 is 13 residues. Germline values: CDR1 SQVTM, CDR2 ANQGSEA. In DNA, the CDR3 is TGCAGCGCTGCTGGACAGGGGTTCGCTGAAGCTTTCTTT. The encoded protein is CSAAGQGFAEAFF.

The rearrangement links TRBV29-1 to TRBJ1-2; D remains ambiguous. CDR3 length: 13 residues. Germline values: CDR1 SQVTM, CDR2 ANQGSEA. The V end lost 5 bases, the J end lost 8 bases, and 18 bases lay between the germline ends. The CDR3, as DNA: TGCAGCGTTAGCGGTGAAATTGGGAGCGGCTACACCTTC. This sequence encodes CSVSGEIGSGYTF.

This chain connects TRBV27 to TRBJ1-5, with TRBD1 matching 9 bases. This CDR3 contains 14 residues. After removal of 6 bases from V and 4 bases from J, the junction contained 4 bases not matched to a gene. Germline assignment: CDR1 MNHEY and CDR2 SMNVEV (reference sequence). CDR3 coding DNA: TGTGCCAGCAGGCGCGGGACAGGGAATCAGCCCCAGCATTTT. Translation gives CASRRGTGNQPQHF.

The chain uses TRBV5-4 and TRBJ2-1; D is perhaps TRBD2 (7 bases). The CDR3 extends over 16 amino acids. The V and J ends lost 0 bases and 3 bases respectively, with 13 bases between them. Germline CDR1 reads SGHNT; CDR2 reads YYREEE (reference sequence). CDR3 sequence: CASSLVGGADYNEQFF. CDR3 coding DNA: TGTGCCAGCAGCTTGGTTGGGGGGGCGGACTACAATGAGCAGTTCTTC.

V gene TRBV14 combines with J gene TRBJ2-5; a weak D match, TRBD2 (6 bases). This CDR3 contains 18 residues. The V end lost 3 bases, the J end lost 0 bases, and 20 bases lay between the germline ends. Germline V gene data show CDR1 as SGHDN and CDR2 as FVKESK. The CDR3 reads CASSQPGGGFGYQETQYF. DNA of the CDR3: TGTGCCAGCAGCCAGCCCGGGGGTGGCTTCGGCTACCAAGAGACCCAGTACTTC.

This clone was seen a handful of times. The DNA for the CDR3 is TGTGCCAGCAGCTTAAACACTGAAGCTTTCTTT. It yields the protein CASSLNTEAFF. This chain uses TRBV7-8 with TRBJ1-1; D is ambiguous. Trimming took 2 bases from V and 2 from J, leaving 0 bases between them. Germline V gene lookup returns CDR1 SGHVS and CDR2 FQNEAQ. The CDR3 runs 11 residues.

This clone was recorded a few times. As DNA, the CDR3 is TGCAGCGTTGACGTTGGGGGTCCATCCTACGAGCAGTACTTC. As protein: CSVDVGGPSYEQYF. The genes are TRBV29-1 and TRBJ2-7, with D possibly called TRBD1 or TRBD2 (5 bases each). The CDR3 covers 14 residues. V was trimmed by 3 bases and J by 1 base, leaving 13 bases between them. CDR1 and CDR2 from the germline V gene are SQVTM and ANQGSEA.

This clone appeared once. V usage is TRBV27 and J usage is TRBJ1-2, with 8 nucleotides matching TRBD1. Trimming removed 5 bases from V and 6 bases from J; junction bases left unmatched: 8. CDR3 length equals 14 residues. Germline V CDR1 and CDR2: MNHEY, SMNVEV (reference sequence). In nucleotides, the CDR3 is TGTGCCAGCAGTCCCCTGGACAGGGATGATGGCTACACCTTC. Protein product: CASSPLDRDDGYTF.